This TCR beta chain was sequenced during a study of Ad26.COV2.S vaccination and SARS-CoV-2 variants (dated by TCRdb to 2020 to 2022). About the investigation overall: Donors in the vaccine arm were drawn from COV1001, a phase I-IIa trial of Ad26.COV2.S in healthy adults that was multicentre, randomized, double-blind and placebo-controlled. Investigators did not know the trial group allocation while performing experiments and assessing outcomes. TCRbeta repertoire sequencing served as the tool for gauging how specific and how broad the SARS-CoV-2-reactive T cell receptors were following Ad26.COV2.S vaccination. Dosing of Ad26.COV2.S was intramuscular, at either 5x10^10 or 1x10^11 viral particles, delivered as one shot or as two shots spaced 56 days apart. Trial participants were randomized into five groups of five, in which low-dose or high-dose Ad26.COV2.S was given once or twice, or placebo was given on both occasions. A total of 32 samples were included in the TCR-sequenced set, comprising 19 Ad26.COV2.S vaccine recipients, 5 placebo recipients and 8 SARS-CoV-2 convalescent individuals.

Reading the label with the study, this specimen's treatment or condition is: over 15 received Ad26.COV2.S at low or high dose, single or two shots; about 5 received placebo; per-sample allocation not given. Repertoires of vaccine and placebo recipients were sequenced from samples collected on day 63 after the first injection. In Cohort 1b, about two dozen adults aged 18-55 years were enrolled at a single site in Boston, USA, between 29 July and 7 August 2020. Ad26.COV2.S was a replication-incompetent adenovirus type 26 vector that expressed a prefusion-stabilized SARS-CoV-2 spike protein derived from the original Wuhan strain. Points the paper makes about the study in general: The study lacked the statistical power to compare responses across vaccine doses or regimens. After vaccination, spike-specific CD8+ and CD4+ T cell responses were reported to show substantial breadth. Vaccine and placebo recipients had similar non-spike TCR breadth, a finding consistent with the vaccine containing only spike. According to the authors, total T cell responses may have been underestimated by the TCR breadth and depth analyses. Higher spike-specific TCR breadth was observed in Ad26.COV2.S recipients than in placebo recipients (P = 0.0014).

TCRbeta CDR3 regions were sequenced with the immunoSEQ Assay. After extraction, genomic DNA underwent amplification by bias-controlled multiplex PCR, followed by high-throughput sequencing. The paper's processing steps were these. To quantify the absolute abundance of every unique TCRbeta CDR3 region, sequences were collapsed and filtered. T cell fraction was estimated by normalization of TCRbeta template counts to usable DNA, with usable DNA being measured through amplification of reference genes present in all nucleated cells. Repertoire TCRs were annotated as SARS-CoV-2-specific by exact matching of V gene, CDR3 amino acid sequence and J gene to a known reactive TCR set. The reference SARS-CoV-2 TCR set was obtained from MIRA and was filtered for enrichment in COVID-19-positive ImmuneCODE repertoires, whereby public or cross-reactive TCRs were removed. Based on the MIRA antigens, annotated TCRs were further analysed at the level of specific ORF or position within ORF. Depth was the summed frequency of annotated unique rearrangements, while breadth was defined as annotated unique rearrangements over total unique productive rearrangements. Two-sided Wilcoxon rank-sum tests were applied when comparing TCR breadth between groups. The clones in this table, taken by TCRdb from immuneACCESS, are in-frame only. Not every clone is retained; where verified, under half of the shortfall comes from an unresolved V gene, and the cause of the rest is unknown. The V and J calls and clone size were taken over from that table, and D and trimming were inferred from the DNA. Across this sample there are 440,000 or so clones, with about nine tenths seen only once. Less than 2% of the sample rests with the top ten.

At the junction V is shortened by 5 bases and J by 2 bases; bases outside the gene matches: 6. The CDR3 contains 14 residues, cysteine and phenylalanine counted. Kept here is only the CDR3 DNA, which spans 42 bases and is read in frame from base 1. CDR1 and CDR2, per the germline V gene, are WSHSY and SAAADI. To note about this clone: No cognate antigen has been identified for it. No much larger clonotype is one base removed from it; base qualities were not supplied.

The sequence is built from TRBV10-2 and TRBJ2-7, with 7 junctional bases fitting TRBD1. The sequence was obtained from a person between 18 and 65 years old who received the Ad26.COV2.S COVID-19 vaccine or a placebo. Material: peripheral blood, obtained in a trial of Ad26.COV2.S vaccine versus placebo. The nucleotide sequence reads TGCGCCAGCAGTACACAGGGGACCACCTACGAGCAGTACTTC. This gives the protein CASSTQGTTYEQYF.